Listed here is a single T cell receptor beta chain. No cognate antigen has been identified for it. Base qualities are missing; no much larger clone stands one base away. This entry belongs to a study of patients and donors after allogeneic stem cell transplantation (dated by TCRdb to about 2020). Library preparation employed RT-PCR. The instrument was a NextSeq 550. The public reads were reprocessed in TCRdb via fastp at Q25 and MiXCR, keeping in-frame beta chains. One record per CDR3 amino acid sequence lists the most common genes and DNA. The sample profile shows under 200,000 distinct CDR3 sequences; 30% of them were found once. The ten largest clonotypes hold around 3.3% of the sample. CDR1 and CDR2, looked up from the germline V gene, are LGHNT and FRNRAP. Reading from cysteine to phenylalanine, the CDR3 counts 16 amino acids. Here the CDR3 DNA is all that survives: 48 bases in frame from base 1. V sheds 0 bases and J sheds 4 bases, leaving 13 bases between their ends.

The sequenced sample consisted of blood, either unsorted or a sorted T cell fraction (not recorded which). Recombination joined TRBV12-5 with TRBJ2-1; a tentative D call is TRBD1 (5 bases match). The receptor was isolated from a human donor who was either an allogeneic HSCT recipient or a stem cell or donor lymphocyte infusion donor (not recorded which). It is not recorded whose cells these are; they may come from a transplant donor. The CDR3 region reads CASGLVLTGSYNEQFF. The DNA reads as follows: TGTGCTAGTGGTTTGGTACTAACAGGCTCATACAATGAGCAGTTCTTC.